This TCR beta chain was sequenced in a study of cytomegalovirus exposure and HLA in healthy donors. Study-wide background: The study's early data release held about 85 million unique TCRs from HLA-typed donors. Study conclusions and caveats: Data from an earlier analysis indicated that most TCR beta V segments were productive either about 87% or about 30% of the time. Among donors in an Asian-associated ancestry cluster, a later analysis reportedly found fewer N-insertions than the roughly 680-donor mean.

Nominally healthy donors were sampled, though unrecorded immune exposures were likely. PCR involved 60 Vbeta and 13 Jbeta primers. Repertoires were generated with immunoSEQ multiplex PCR, while TCRdb's copy carries only in-frame clones and drops some. Counted here are some 120,000 clones, about 80% occurring once; the ten biggest clones make up 3% to 4.5%. On this clone: Its specificity is unknown.

With V trimmed by 8 bases and J by 3 bases, 19 bases remained unmatched. The CDR3 extends over 17 amino acids. Germline V gives CDR1 MRHNA, CDR2 SNTAGT. The rearrangement uses TRBV6-4 and TRBJ2-7, with 7 bases matching TRBD1. This TCR derives from a man aged 40-49 years in good health and CMV-seronegative. Sequencing was carried out using PBMCs. The CDR3 region has the DNA TGTGCCAGCTACAGGGGAATAAATAATCGTAATTTCTACGAGCAGTACTTC. As protein: CASYRGINNRNFYEQYF.